This passage covers 3 T cell receptor beta chains from one sample sequenced in a study of blood T cell repertoires in COVID-19. The data were produced by immunoSEQ multiplex PCR, yet TCRdb's version contains in-frame clones alone and is incomplete. The table has 35,000 to 55,000 clones, 70% to 90% seen once; the top ten hold more than 6.5%. The sequencing input was peripheral blood. The receptors originated from a man aged 60 to 75 with active COVID-19.

V and J are TRBV6-2 or TRBV6-3 and TRBJ2-7; 8 bases map to TRBD2. The ends lost 2 bases at V and 6 bases at J; junction bases unmatched: 12. The CDR3 runs 16 residues. Germline V gene sequence: CDR1 MNHEY, CDR2 SVGEGT. CDR3 sequence reads: CASSYAVGSGTLEQYF. The CDR3 DNA sequence: TGTGCCAGCAGTTACGCGGTGGGTAGCGGGACCCTCGAGCAGTACTTC.

This sequence joins TRBV11-2 and TRBJ1-1; tentatively, D is TRBD1 (6 bases). Germline loops: CDR1 SGHAT, CDR2 FQNNGV. This CDR3 region has 13 residues. V was pared by 3 bases and J by 7 bases, with 12 bases between. CDR3 in DNA: TGTGCCAGCAGCTTTGGACAGACAATTGAAGCTTTCTTT. It yields the protein CASSFGQTIEAFF. The variable domain in full, completed from reference TRBV11-2 and TRBJ1-1, reads EAGVAQSPRYKIIEKRQSVAFWCNPISGHATLYWYQQILGQGPKLLIQFQNNGVVDDSQLPKDRFSAERLKGVDSTLKIQPAKLEDSAVYLCASSFGQTIEAFFGQGTRLTVV.

The rearrangement links TRBV6-2 or TRBV6-3 to TRBJ2-7; the D gene is possibly TRBD1 (5 bases). Germline CDR1 MNHEY, CDR2 SVGEGT. Trimming pared 0 bases from V and 0 bases from J, leaving 6 bases between. The CDR3 loop spans 14 amino acids. The CDR3 DNA is TGTGCCAGCAGTTACTCAAGGGGCTCCTACGAGCAGTACTTC. Translating it yields CASSYSRGSYEQYF.